This passage covers 2 T cell receptor beta chains from one sample sequenced in a study of blood T cell repertoires in COVID-19. Generated by immunoSEQ multiplex PCR, the TCRdb table keeps only in-frame clones and is missing some. The sample includes more than 150,000 clones, about four fifths seen only once; the top ten take more than 11%. What was sequenced was peripheral blood. Receptor source: a woman older than 75 with acute or convalescent COVID-19.

The rearrangement joins TRBV18 to TRBJ2-6; no clear D gene. Germline CDR1 reads KGHSH; CDR2 reads LQKENI. Trimming removed 6 bases from V and 1 base from J, with 10 bases in between. The CDR3 loop spans 15 amino acids. The CDR3 here is CASSHQKSGANVLTF. CDR3 bases: TGTGCCAGCTCGCATCAGAAGTCTGGGGCCAACGTCCTGACTTTC.

This clone turned up a few times. The chain recombines TRBV7-9 with TRBJ1-2, with TRBD1 matching 8 bases. CDR1 SEHNR and CDR2 FQNEAQ come from the germline V gene (reference sequence). J gave up 8 bases and V 5 bases, and 10 bases lay outside the gene matches. The length of the CDR3 is 14 residues. The CDR3, as DNA: TGTGCCAGCAGCGCCCTGGACAGGGTCGGAGGCTACACCTTC. Encoded protein: CASSALDRVGGYTF.